This TCR beta chain was identified during a study of CD8 T cells in ankylosing spondylitis (dated by TCRdb to between 2016 and 2019). Looking at the study overall: T cell receptor beta repertoires were profiled in healthy donors and ankylosing spondylitis patients so that disease-linked TCR variants could be found. Samples of peripheral blood were taken, and for ankylosing spondylitis patients, synovial fluid was collected as well. The full study cohort was made up of about two dozen ankylosing spondylitis patients and some 100 healthy donors. Summary of the overall study and its limitations: A TCR beta motif of about 8 highly homologous amino acid variants appeared characteristic of blood from ankylosing spondylitis patients. Significant enrichment of the disease-linked clones was reported in matched synovial fluid samples from ankylosing spondylitis patients. The disease-linked clones showed a CD8+ phenotype and occurred at relatively low frequencies in peripheral blood. Some motif variants had previously been reported in the synovial fluid and blood of reactive arthritis patients, which suggests shared mechanisms of disease initiation.

Synovial fluid samples were matched to blood samples from the same ankylosing spondylitis patients. Per the germline V gene, SGHDT is the CDR1 and YYEEEE is the CDR2. From cysteine to phenylalanine, the CDR3 is 11 amino acids long. Of the read, only the CDR3 DNA is kept; its 33 bases are in frame from base 1. At the junction V is shortened by 3 bases and J by 7 bases, with 4 bases in between. A remark on this clonotype: The clone's antigen remains unknown. There are no base qualities to consult, and no much larger clone falls within one base.

The sequencing machine was an Illumina HiSeq 2500. Quantitative 5'-RACE with molecular barcodes was the method used to prepare the TCR beta libraries. The authors' analysis ran thus. A new computational method, built on a probabilistic model of VDJ rearrangement, was used to identify disease-linked TCR variants. TCRdb reprocessed the public reads (quality trimming at Q25 with fastp, clone calling with MiXCR) and kept in-frame beta chains. When rows share a CDR3 protein, they turn into one entry using the most common DNA and genes. Clone size and V and J calls follow TCRdb, not the original study. The table for this sample lists about 150,000 distinct CDR3 sequences; under 45% of them were counted only once. Of the sample, approximately 16% is held by the ten largest clones.

Specimen: synovial fluid, either unsorted or a sorted T cell fraction (not recorded which). The receptor chain draws on TRBV5-6 and TRBJ2-2; the D gene identity is not certain. The clonotype comes from a male donor with ankylosing spondylitis. The CDR3 here reads CASSSVGELFF. The nucleotides read TGTGCCAGCAGCTCGGTCGGGGAGCTGTTTTTT.